In its sample, the clone carrying this T cell receptor beta chain was seen a few times. Its antigen is not known. Original processing notes: Between-group CDR3 differences, defined by clinicopathological status, yielded a distant-metastasis classifier for papillary thyroid cancer. Via MiXCR, TCRdb re-called the PCR reads. The V and J calls and clone size come from TCRdb's table, not from the authors' own analysis. The data show roughly 70,000 clones, more than 15% seen once. This sample was taken from a study of metastatic and nonmetastatic thyroid tumors. At the level of the study: For malignant and benign thyroid patients, tumor or nodule tissue and blood were the sources whose repertoires were compared. General study results and limits: The reported finding was significantly higher TCR beta diversity in malignant thyroid tumors relative to benign nodules, in blood and tumor.

No patient had received any treatment before thyroid surgery. This CDR3 is 22 amino acids long. Germline assignment: CDR1 MGHDK and CDR2 SYGVNS. Trimming took 10 bases from V and 7 from J; bases not matched to a gene: 36. The sequenced material came from blood. This TCR came from a female donor with papillary thyroid cancer or a benign thyroid nodule (not recorded which). Some clones in this sample may be carry-over from other donors' samples. The gene calls are TRBV25-1 and TRBJ1-4, with 7 bases identical to TRBD1. This CDR3 is CAISLSRSGVGFSGTEREKLFF. The CDR3 nucleotides are TGTGCCATCAGCCTCAGCCGGTCGGGCGTGGGTTTTTCCGGGACAGAGCGTGAAAAACTGTTTTTT.